Below, 16 T cell receptor beta chains from the same sample are listed, as sequenced in a study of STAT3 mutations in large granular lymphocyte leukemia (dated by TCRdb to between 2018 and 2020). Findings and caveats that apply to the study as a whole: At least one immunodominant TCRbeta clonotype was present in every T-LGLL patient, and multiple immunodominant subclonotypes appeared in about half of the T-LGLL patients.

Their antigen targets remain unknown. Library preparation used the immunoSEQ multiplex PCR assay. This is the immuneACCESS table as TCRdb keeps it, with only in-frame sequences that have V and J called. A part of the clones is gone; compared with another copy, unresolved V genes explain less than half, and the rest is unexplained. Recorded for this sample are roughly 38,000 clones; 70% to 90% of them occurred a single time. The ten most abundant clones make up roughly 0.4% of the sample. Sequenced sample: PBMCs. The receptors stem from a human donor with T large granular lymphocyte leukemia. Some clones in this sample may be carry-over from other donors' samples.

The chain joins TRBV29-1 to TRBJ1-1; D is unresolved. Germline values: CDR1 SQVTM, CDR2 ANQGSEA. The CDR3 runs 11 residues. Trimming shortened V by 3 bases and J by 7 bases, and 9 bases separated the two germline ends. CDR3 DNA sequence: TGCAGCGTTGACAGCCACTTTGAAGCTTTCTTT. As protein: CSVDSHFEAFF.

This clone was recorded once. V and J are TRBV29-1 and TRBJ2-5; possibly TRBD1 or TRBD2 for D (6 bases each). The V gene lost 8 bases and the J gene lost 2 bases, with 15 bases spanning the gap. Germline assignment: CDR1 SQVTM and CDR2 ANQGSEA. The CDR3 is 13 amino acids. The CDR3 DNA is TGCAGCTTCCGAGGGGGACTTCAAGAGACCCAGTACTTC. This codes for CSFRGGLQETQYF.

The gene calls are TRBV10-3 and TRBJ2-3; perhaps TRBD1 as D (6 bases). Germline V gene data show CDR1 as ENHRY and CDR2 as SYGVKD. With 5 bases removed from V and 6 bases from J, the gap between germline ends came to 18 bases. The CDR3 extends over 15 amino acids. CDR3 sequence: CAISYRAATADTQYF. CDR3 sequence (DNA): TGTGCCATCAGTTACAGGGCGGCAACGGCGGATACGCAGTATTTT.

V gene TRBV6-6 combines with J gene TRBJ1-6; TRBD1 might be the D (6 bases). Trimming left V 6 bases short and J 5 bases short, with 17 bases between. Germline CDR1 reads MNHNY; CDR2 reads SVGAGI (reference sequence). The length of the CDR3 is 16 residues. CDR3 loop: CASRPRGQIDNSPLHF. CDR3 bases: TGTGCCAGCAGACCCCGCGGACAGATCGATAATTCACCCCTCCACTTT.

The chain is built from TRBV5-1 and TRBJ2-2; 7 bases map to TRBD1. Germline V CDR1 and CDR2: SGHRS, YFSETQ. The CDR3 is made up of 15 amino acids. With 3 bases clipped from V and 3 bases from J, the junction kept 5 bases outside the gene matches. The CDR3 loop is CASSSRTGDTGELFF. CDR3 DNA: TGCGCCAGCAGCTCCAGGACAGGTGACACCGGGGAGCTGTTTTTT.

The V and J genes are TRBV7-8 and TRBJ1-2; D remains unclear. The CDR3 totals 12 residues. V was cut by 1 base and J by 6 bases, with 6 bases left in between. Per the germline V gene, CDR1 is SGHVS and CDR2 is FQNEAQ. DNA of the CDR3: TGTGCCAGCAGCTTAGATGGGAATGGCTACACCTTC. Translating it yields CASSLDGNGYTF.

This clone came up once. This rearrangement joins TRBV18 to TRBJ1-1, with TRBD1 as a possible D gene (6 bases). Deletions cut 8 bases from V and 1 base from J, with 11 bases between. From germline, CDR1 is KGHSH and CDR2 LQKENI. The CDR3 runs to 13 residues. CDR3 sequence reads: CASQGMGNTEAFF. The CDR3 DNA reads as TGTGCCAGCCAGGGGATGGGGAACACTGAAGCTTTCTTT.

V gene TRBV18 combines with J gene TRBJ1-2, with 8 bases aligning to TRBD1. This CDR3 has 15 residues. Germline V gene lookup returns CDR1 KGHSH and CDR2 LQKENI. V was clipped by 3 bases and J by 3 bases; unmatched bases: 6. CDR3 sequence (DNA): TGTGCCAGCTCACCTAGCCGGACAGGGCACTATGGCTACACCTTC. It yields the protein CASSPSRTGHYGYTF.

The V and J genes are TRBV5-6 and TRBJ1-2, with 9 nucleotides matching TRBD1. The CDR3 extends over 12 amino acids. V was clipped by 4 bases and J by 8 bases; unmatched bases: 3. The germline CDR1 and CDR2 sequences are SGHDT and YYEEEE. CDR3 amino acids: CASSLQGAGYTF. The CDR3 DNA follows: TGTGCCAGCAGCCTACAGGGGGCCGGCTACACCTTC.

The chain is built from TRBV4-3 and TRBJ2-3; 8 positions agree with TRBD1. The V gene's germline CDR1 is LGHNA and CDR2 YSLEER. The V and J ends lost 4 bases and 5 bases, in that order; junction bases with no gene match: 8. The CDR3 has 15 amino acids. The CDR3 DNA sequence: TGCGCCAGCAGCCCCCTTGACAGGGGCGGAGATACGCAGTATTTT. Translated, it gives CASSPLDRGGDTQYF.

DNA for the CDR3: TGTGCCAGCAGCATGACCGGGACTCAGGCCGGGGAGCTGTTTTTT. Translating gives CASSMTGTQAGELFF. J is TRBJ2-2 and V is TRBV5-4; D perhaps matches TRBD2 (6 bases). V was cut by 4 bases and J by 6 bases, with 16 bases left in between. The germline CDR1 and CDR2 sequences are SGHNT and YYREEE (reference sequence). This CDR3 region has 15 residues.

This clone was detected only once. The rearrangement links TRBV5-4 to TRBJ2-7; 10 positions agree with TRBD2. The CDR3 totals 16 residues. The germline CDR1 and CDR2 sequences are SGHNT and YYREEE (reference sequence). With V trimmed by 0 bases and J by 3 bases, 6 bases remained unmatched. This chain's CDR3 is CASSLAGLAGVYEQYF. In nucleotides, the CDR3 is TGTGCCAGCAGCTTGGCAGGGCTAGCGGGGGTCTACGAGCAGTACTTC. The full variable domain, completed using reference TRBV5-4 and TRBJ2-7, is ETGVTQSPTHLIKTRGQQVTLRCSSQSGHNTVSWYQQALGQGPQFIFQYYREEENGRGNFPPRFSGLQFPNYSSELNVNALELDDSALYLCASSLAGLAGVYEQYFGPGTRLTVT.

V is TRBV29-1 and J is TRBJ2-3, with D possibly called TRBD1 or TRBD2 (5 bases each). Germline CDR1 is SQVTM and CDR2 is ANQGSEA. The V gene lost 8 bases and the J gene lost 0 bases, with 18 bases spanning the gap. This CDR3 region has 15 residues. The CDR3, as DNA: TGCAGCACGGACTCCGGGACGCCTAGCACAGATACGCAGTATTTT. Translated, it gives CSTDSGTPSTDTQYF.

The rearrangement uses TRBV6-5 and TRBJ2-1, with 8 nucleotides matching TRBD2. The CDR3 contains 15 residues. The J segment lost 0 bases and the V segment lost 6 bases, leaving 4 bases of the junction unmatched. Looked up from germline, CDR1 is MNHEY and CDR2 is SVGAGI. Written as DNA, the CDR3 is TGTGCCAGCAGCGCCCGGGGGGGCTCCTACAATGAGCAGTTCTTC. Its translation: CASSARGGSYNEQFF.

This clone showed up just a few times. The chain couples TRBV30 to TRBJ2-3, with D possibly TRBD1 on 6 matching bases. Trimming pared 0 bases from V and 11 bases from J, leaving 12 bases between. CDR3 length equals 12 residues. Germline V gene data show CDR1 as GTSNPN and CDR2 as SVGIG (reference sequence). CDR3 loop: CAWSVLGHQQYF. The CDR3 nucleotides read TGTGCCTGGAGTGTACTGGGACACCAGCAGTATTTT.

This rearrangement joins TRBV28 to TRBJ1-5; D gene ambiguous. V lost 3 bases to trimming and J lost 8 bases, with 17 bases between them. The CDR3 loop spans 15 amino acids. Germline assignment: CDR1 MDHEN and CDR2 SYDVKM. The CDR3: CASSFLAREGEPQHF. The CDR3 DNA reads TGTGCCAGCAGTTTTTTAGCCCGGGAAGGAGAGCCCCAGCATTTT.